This TCR beta chain stems from a study of OX40 agonist ivuxolimab in advanced cancers. The wider study: People who had prior anti-PD-1, anti-PD-L1 or anti-CTLA-4 therapy could take part, and around 40% had some.

Profiling relied on immunoSEQ multiplex PCR, and the TCRdb table lists in-frame clones only, not all of them. The table shows about 47,000 clones, with about 88% occurring only once. As concerns this clone: Its antigen remains unidentified.

Study-wide results and caveats: CD8+ T cells were the subset that, on average, had more expanded clones than CD4+.

Germline CDR1 is KGHSH and CDR2 is LQKENI. The CDR3 totals 15 residues. V was pared by 3 bases and J by 7 bases, with 9 bases of the junction left unmatched. The sequence came from an adult with an advanced solid tumor such as melanoma, head and neck, liver or kidney cancer. V is TRBV18 and J is TRBJ2-7; 10 nucleotides line up with TRBD2. The starting material was CD4+ or CD8+ T cells sorted from blood, obtained in a trial of the OX40 agonist ivuxolimab. DNA of the CDR3: TGTGCCAGCTCACCTAGTAGCGGGAGGTCGCTTGAGCAGTACTTC. Its protein product is CASSPSSGRSLEQYF.